Reported below is one T cell receptor (beta chain). The record originates from a study of preoperative IRX-2 immunotherapy in early breast cancer. Indicated treatment: preoperative locoregional IRX-2 cytokine immunotherapy. Samples came from a phase Ib trial of preoperative locoregional IRX-2 cytokine immunotherapy. Profiling relied on immunoSEQ multiplex PCR, and the TCRdb table lists in-frame clones only, not all of them. Among roughly 27,000 clones, approximately 84% were seen once, and the ten largest hold around 2.2%. The sequence came from a human donor with breast cancer. The source material was lymph node tissue, sampled before IRX-2 immunotherapy.

Written as DNA, the CDR3 is TGTGCCAGCAGTTACCACCGGGACAGGGATAGCACAGATACGCAGTATTTT. Residues: CASSYHRDRDSTDTQYF. The chain couples TRBV6-7 to TRBJ2-3; 9 bases are a match to TRBD1. TRBV6-7 is assigned to the ORF class and has an uncertain function. The V and J ends lost 2 bases and 0 bases, in that order; junction bases with no gene match: 6. CDR3 length: 17 amino acids.